This paragraph covers one T cell receptor (beta chain) sequence. The source of the sample is a study of technical replicates of blood from a few donors. The method was immunoSEQ multiplex PCR; TCRdb's version includes in-frame clones alone and lacks a portion of them. The sample lists approximately 95,000 clones; about 95% were seen once. From germline, CDR1 is SGHNT and CDR2 YYREEE (reference sequence). V was trimmed by 4 bases and J by 2 bases, leaving 13 bases between them. This CDR3 is 14 amino acids long. The sample consisted of T cells isolated from PBMCs. The receptor was isolated from a human donor in good health. V usage is TRBV5-4 and J usage is TRBJ2-7; D might be TRBD1 (6 bases). This chain's CDR3 is CASSVRDKPYEQYF. The CDR3 DNA is TGTGCCAGCAGCGTCCGGGACAAACCCTACGAGCAGTACTTC.